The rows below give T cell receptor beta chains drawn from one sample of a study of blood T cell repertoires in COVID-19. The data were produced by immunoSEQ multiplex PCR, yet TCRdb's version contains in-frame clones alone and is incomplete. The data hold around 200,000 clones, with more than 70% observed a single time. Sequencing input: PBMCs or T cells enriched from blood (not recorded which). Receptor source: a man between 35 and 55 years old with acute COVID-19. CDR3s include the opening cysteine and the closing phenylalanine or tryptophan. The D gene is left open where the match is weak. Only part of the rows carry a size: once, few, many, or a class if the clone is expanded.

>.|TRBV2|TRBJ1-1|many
TGTGCCAGCAGTGAAGCGCTAGCAGTGAACACTGAAGCTTTCTTT
CASSEALAVNTEAFF
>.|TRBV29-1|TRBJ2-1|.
TGCAGCGTCGCCTCCACTAACACCTACAATGAGCAGTTCTTC
CSVASTNTYNEQFF
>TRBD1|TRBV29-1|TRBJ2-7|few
TGCAGCGGGGGACAGGGGGCGGCCGAGCAGTACTTC
CSGGQGAAEQYF
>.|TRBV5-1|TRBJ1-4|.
TGCGCCAGCAGGGAGTCAGGGTATGAAAAACTGTTTTTT
CASRESGYEKLFF
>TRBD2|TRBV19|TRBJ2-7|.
TGTGCCAGTAGTATAGGGGTCGGACTAGCGGGGGCCTACGAGCAGTACTTC
CASSIGVGLAGAYEQYF
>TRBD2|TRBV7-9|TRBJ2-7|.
TGTGCCAGCAGCTTAGTCCCTAGCGGGAGTGCCTACGAGCAGTACTTC
CASSLVPSGSAYEQYF
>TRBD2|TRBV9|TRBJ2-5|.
TGTGCCAGCAGCGTAGCGGGGGGACTAGCAGAGACCCAGTACTTC
CASSVAGGLAETQYF
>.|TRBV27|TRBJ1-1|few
TGTGCCAGCAGTTTCCTCCGGGGGGGCGGAGAAGCTTTCTTT
CASSFLRGGGEAFF
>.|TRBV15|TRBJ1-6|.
TGTGCCACCAGCAGAGAGGGGGCTGTCTATAATTCACCCCTCCACTTT
CATSREGAVYNSPLHF
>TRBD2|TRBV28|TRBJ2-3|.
TGTGCCAGCAGTTTAGCGGGAGATGAGACAGATACGCAGTATTTT
CASSLAGDETDTQYF
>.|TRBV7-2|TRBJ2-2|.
TGTGCCAGCAGCCGGTCAATAACCGGGGAGCTGTTTTTT
CASSRSITGELFF
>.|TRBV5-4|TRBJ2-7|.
TGTGCCAGCAGCCCGGACGGGAGCTCCTACGAGCAGTACTTC
CASSPDGSSYEQYF
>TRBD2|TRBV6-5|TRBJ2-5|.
TGTGCCAGCGGAGTGGGGGGGGAGACCCAGTACTTC
CASGVGGETQYF
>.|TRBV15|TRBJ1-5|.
TGTGCCACTCGACAGTCCCAGAACATGGAGCCCCAGCATTTT
CATRQSQNMEPQHF
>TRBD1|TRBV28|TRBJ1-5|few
TGTGCCAGCAGTTTCACAGGGGATTGGCAGCCCCAGCATTTT
CASSFTGDWQPQHF
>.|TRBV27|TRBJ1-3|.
TGTGCCAGCAAGGCCAGGGCTGGAAACACCATATATTTT
CASKARAGNTIYF
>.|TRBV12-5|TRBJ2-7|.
TGTGCTAGTGGTTTGACAGAATACGAGCAGTACTTC
CASGLTEYEQYF
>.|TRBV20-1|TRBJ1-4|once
TGCAGTGCTGGCCCGATTGAAAAACTGTTTTTT
CSAGPIEKLFF
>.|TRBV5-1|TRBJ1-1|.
TGCGCCAGCAGACGGGGGGATTTTAACACTGAAGCTTTCTTT
CASRRGDFNTEAFF
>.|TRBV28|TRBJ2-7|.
TGTGCCAGCAGTTTTGGGACATACGAGCAGTACTTC
CASSFGTYEQYF
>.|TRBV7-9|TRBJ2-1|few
TGTGCCAGCAGCTCCATTAATTTCGACATTAATGAGCAGTTCTTC
CASSSINFDINEQFF
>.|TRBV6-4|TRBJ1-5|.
TGTGCCAGCAGTGCCCGTCCAGGGGAAGGTCAGCCCCAGCATTTT
CASSARPGEGQPQHF
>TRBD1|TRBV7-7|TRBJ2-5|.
TGTGCCAGCAGCCCTCGGACAGGGCAAGAGACCCAGTACTTC
CASSPRTGQETQYF
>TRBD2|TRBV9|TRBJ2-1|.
TGTGCCAGCAGCGTTAGCGGGAGCAATGAGCAGTTCTTC
CASSVSGSNEQFF
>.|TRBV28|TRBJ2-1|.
TGTGCCAGCCGCGGAGGGGGCATCTACAATGAGCAGTTCTTC
CASRGGGIYNEQFF
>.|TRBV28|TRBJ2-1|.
TGTGCCAGCAGTGGGAGTTCCTACAATGAGCAGTTCTTC
CASSGSSYNEQFF
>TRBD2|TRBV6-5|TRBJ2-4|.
TGTGCCAGCAGTACCGGGACTAGAGCTATTCAGTACTTC
CASSTGTRAIQYF
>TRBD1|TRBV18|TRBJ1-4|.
TGTGCCAGCTCACCCGACAGGGATGAAAAACTGTTTTTT
CASSPDRDEKLFF
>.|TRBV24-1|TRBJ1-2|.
TGTGCCACCAGTGATTATGAGGGCTATGGCTACACCTTC
CATSDYEGYGYTF
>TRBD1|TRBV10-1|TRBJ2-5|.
TGCGCCACCGCTTGGGACAGGCCAGGGGAGACCCAGTACTTC
CATAWDRPGETQYF
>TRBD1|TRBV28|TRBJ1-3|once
TGTGCCAGCAGTCGACAGGGGGTAAAAAACACCATATATTTT
CASSRQGVKNTIYF
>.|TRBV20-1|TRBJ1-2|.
TGCAGTGCTAGTTTCGAGGGCTACACCTTC
CSASFEGYTF
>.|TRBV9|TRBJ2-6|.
TGTGCCAGCAGCGAGGGGAGGATAGCCTCAGGGGCCAACGTCCTGACTTTC
CASSEGRIASGANVLTF
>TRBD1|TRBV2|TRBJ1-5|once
TGTGCCAGCAGTTGGACAGGGAGGGAGCCCCAGCATTTT
CASSWTGREPQHF
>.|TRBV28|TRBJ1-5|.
TGTGCCAGCAGTTTTACGGGGGGTTATCAGCCCCAGCATTTT
CASSFTGGYQPQHF
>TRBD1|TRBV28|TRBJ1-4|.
TGTGCCAGCACTTCAGGGACAGGGTACGAAAAACTGTTTTTT
CASTSGTGYEKLFF
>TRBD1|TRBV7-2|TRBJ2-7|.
TGTGCCAGCAGCTTAGATTCCGGGACAGGGCTCTACGAGCAGTACTTC
CASSLDSGTGLYEQYF
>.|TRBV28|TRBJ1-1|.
TGTGCCAGCAACATCGAGGGAAGGGCTGAAGCTTTCTTT
CASNIEGRAEAFF
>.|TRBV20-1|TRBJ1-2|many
TGCAGTGCTAGTCCCAGAGGGTATGGCTACACCTTC
CSASPRGYGYTF
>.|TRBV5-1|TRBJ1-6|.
TGCGCCAGCAGCTTGGATCCAGGCTCCTATAATTCACCCCTCCACTTT
CASSLDPGSYNSPLHF
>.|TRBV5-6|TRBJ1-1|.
TGTGCCAGCAGCTTGGGGGACCACAGGGCTGAAGCTTTCTTT
CASSLGDHRAEAFF
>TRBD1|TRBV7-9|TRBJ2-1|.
TGTGCCAGCAGCCAAAGCTATGATACCGGGACAGGGAGAGGAAAAGAGTTCTTC
CASSQSYDTGTGRGKEFF